The T cell receptor beta chain under discussion was sequenced for a study of CD8 T cells in ankylosing spondylitis. Study-level points and caveats: Existing reports had already noted some motif variants in reactive arthritis synovial fluid and blood. What seemed typical of ankylosing spondylitis blood was a TCR beta motif built from 7 or 8 highly homologous variants. Reportedly, significant enrichment of disease-linked clones occurred in matched ankylosing spondylitis synovial fluid.

Quantitative 5'-RACE with molecular barcodes was used to make the TCR beta libraries. TCRdb called the 5' RACE reads again in MiXCR, with one record for every CDR3 protein. The sample lists under 850,000 distinct CDR3 sequences, around 20% occurring once. V lost 1 base and J 0 bases, leaving 7 bases between the germline ends. The CDR3 spans 15 residues. This clonotype came up a few times. Antigen: not known. The chain joins TRBV12-3 or TRBV12-4 to TRBJ2-4; D gene uncertain. This clonotype was sampled from a male donor with ankylosing spondylitis. Source material: blood, either unsorted or a sorted T cell fraction (not recorded which). CDR3: CASSLGSEAKNIQYF. For the CDR3, the DNA is TGTGCCAGCAGTTTAGGTTCAGAAGCCAAAAACATTCAGTACTTC.